This T cell receptor beta chain was documented in a study of blood T cell repertoires in COVID-19. This clone appeared a single time. Produced via immunoSEQ multiplex PCR; TCRdb's table is partial and in-frame only. In the table there are about 270,000 clones, about 90% of which are singletons. Trimming at V came to 2 bases and at J to 5 bases, leaving 3 bases not matched to a gene. The germline CDR1 and CDR2 sequences are SGHRS and YFSETQ. CDR3 length: 13 amino acids. The clonotype was recovered from a woman younger than 45 with COVID-19, enrolled during active disease. The chain joins TRBV5-1 to TRBJ2-5; 7 nucleotides line up with TRBD1. The sample consisted of peripheral blood. CDR3 sequence (DNA): TGCGCCAGCAGCTTAAGGGGGCTCGAGACCCAGTACTTC. Its protein product is CASSLRGLETQYF.